This T cell receptor (beta chain) derives from a study of blood T cell repertoires in COVID-19. Libraries were prepared by immunoSEQ multiplex PCR; TCRdb keeps only in-frame clonotypes and omits some of them. The table has roughly 100,000 clones, 71% seen once; the top ten hold approximately 0.9%. Per germline, CDR1 MNHEY and CDR2 SVGAGI. This CDR3 contains 15 residues. The junction had 11 bases not matched to a gene; V was cut back by 6 bases and J by 5 bases. The sequenced sample consisted of peripheral blood. The chain links TRBV6-5 to TRBJ2-5, with 8 bases lining up with TRBD2. The receptor's source is a human donor with acute or convalescent COVID-19. The donor label of this sample is uncertain. The CDR3: CASSAIRGGPETQYF. The CDR3 region has the DNA TGTGCCAGCAGCGCCATACGGGGGGGGCCTGAGACCCAGTACTTC.